Following are 8 T cell receptor beta chains from one sample sequenced in a study of T cells in Graves' hyperthyroidism and ophthalmopathy. TCR beta CDR3 regions were amplified from RNA. In the first-round RT-PCR of the TCR CDR3, the HTBI primer set was used. TCRdb re-derived calls from the multiplex PCR reads in MiXCR, one entry per CDR3 protein. The sample has about 520,000 distinct CDR3 sequences; approximately 25% are singletons. The source material was blood. These receptors were collected from a woman in her twenties or thirties with Graves' ophthalmopathy.

Many counts were recorded for this clonotype. The chain's CDR3 is CASSLDQKGLAFF. As DNA, the CDR3 is TGTGCCAGCAGCTTAGATCAAAAGGGGCTTGCTTTCTTT. This chain links TRBV11-2 with TRBJ1-1; D possibly corresponds to TRBD1 (5 bases). The CDR3 totals 13 residues. V dropped 0 bases and J dropped 11 bases, with 13 bases sitting between them. In germline, CDR1 is SGHAT, CDR2 FQNNGV.

V usage is TRBV20-1 and J usage is TRBJ1-5; D may be TRBD1 (5 bases). V lost 1 base to trimming and J lost 8 bases, with 15 bases between them. The CDR3 consists of 14 residues. The germline gives CDR1 DFQATT, CDR2 SNEGSKA (reference sequence). CDR3 region: CSARGRQGEEPQHF. CDR3 bases: TGCAGTGCTAGAGGGAGGCAGGGTGAGGAGCCCCAGCATTTT.

CDR3 DNA sequence: TGTGCCAGCAGTTTGGACAGGGCCCATCAGCCCCAGCATTTT. Amino acids: CASSLDRAHQPQHF. The rearrangement joins TRBV27 to TRBJ1-5, with 8 nucleotides matching TRBD1. V gave up 3 bases and J gave up 5 bases; unmatched junction bases: 3. The CDR3 has 14 amino acids. CDR1 MNHEY and CDR2 SMNVEV come from the germline V gene (reference sequence).

The genes are TRBV6-2 or TRBV6-3 and TRBJ1-5, with 7 bases fitting TRBD1. The CDR3 is made up of 15 amino acids. Unmatched junction bases numbered 2, after V lost 1 base and J lost 2 bases. The germline gives CDR1 MNHEY, CDR2 SVGEGT. CDR3: CASSYFGQGNQPQHF. The CDR3 coding sequence is TGTGCCAGCAGTTACTTCGGACAGGGCAATCAGCCCCAGCATTTT.

This chain joins TRBV10-3 and TRBJ2-2; 10 nucleotides agree with TRBD1. This CDR3 has 15 amino acids. The trim removed 6 bases at V and 4 bases at J, leaving 5 bases unmatched. CDR1 and CDR2 from the germline V gene are ENHRY and SYGVKD. CDR3 nucleotides: TGTGCCATCAGGGGGACAGGGGACCCCACCGGGGAGCTGTTTTTT. Amino acid sequence: CAIRGTGDPTGELFF.

This clonotype appeared many times. The rearrangement joins TRBV27 to TRBJ2-7; D unresolved. The germline CDR1 and CDR2 sequences are MNHEY and SMNVEV (reference sequence). The CDR3 length is 14 residues. The V end lost 3 bases, the J end lost 2 bases, and 11 bases lay between the germline ends. The CDR3 reads CASSFRRSAYEQYF. The CDR3 coding sequence is TGTGCCAGCAGTTTCCGAAGGTCCGCCTACGAGCAGTACTTC.

The chain uses TRBV20-1 and TRBJ1-1, with D unresolved. The V and J ends lost 1 base and 4 bases respectively, with 22 bases between them. CDR3 size: 17 residues. CDR1 is DFQATT and CDR2 is SNEGSKA in the germline V gene (reference sequence). The CDR3 protein is CSARVPRWGKVTTEAFF. Here the CDR3 DNA reads TGCAGTGCTAGAGTCCCCAGGTGGGGTAAAGTTACCACTGAAGCTTTCTTT.

This clonotype came up many times. The CDR3, as DNA: TGTGCCAGCAGTTTTGAGAACACCGGGGAGCTGTTTTTT. Its protein product is CASSFENTGELFF. The chain combines TRBV12-3 or TRBV12-4 with TRBJ2-2, with D hard to call. V was pared by 3 bases and J by 1 base, with 3 bases between. CDR3 length: 13 residues.